The TCR beta chain under discussion was sequenced for a study of blood T cell repertoires in COVID-19. About the study: T cells, B-cell-depleted T cells, or PBMCs supplied cDNA or gDNA.

This clone has just one count. Some clones are missing from TCRdb's copy, which holds only in-frame ones; the method was immunoSEQ multiplex PCR. Of roughly 260,000 clones listed, over 80% were seen once; the top ten hold approximately 2%. Across 20 to 25 US areas, participants ranged in age from roughly 18 to 89 years. Cohort 3 recovery required two negative PCRs, clearance, or symptom resolution. Sequenced input: PBMCs or T cells enriched from blood (not recorded which). This TCR derives from a woman between 18 and 30 years old who had recovered from COVID-19.

The CDR3 reads CASSLNGGLNYEQYF. CDR3 DNA sequence: TGTGCCAGCAGCTTAAACGGGGGGCTAAACTACGAGCAGTACTTC. The J gene is TRBJ2-7, the V gene TRBV7-3; D is possibly TRBD2 (7 bases). Germline CDR1 is SGHTA and CDR2 is FQGTGA. The CDR3 loop spans 15 amino acids. V dropped 1 base and J dropped 3 bases, with 13 bases sitting between them.